These 12 T cell receptor beta chains were sequenced from one sample in a study of cytomegalovirus exposure and HLA in healthy donors. PCR amplification relied on 60 Vbeta primers (plus 13 Jbeta primers). Using immunoSEQ multiplex PCR, the repertoire was profiled, and TCRdb retains in-frame clones only, with some absent. The sample shows tens of thousands of clones, and less than 20% sits with its ten largest clones. The sample consisted of PBMCs. Receptor source: a man aged 45-65 years in good health and CMV-seropositive.

This chain joins TRBV6-5 and TRBJ1-3; D perhaps matches TRBD1 (6 bases). V lost 0 bases to trimming and J lost 4 bases, with 10 bases between them. This CDR3 is 15 amino acids long. CDR1 is MNHEY, CDR2 SVGAGI, per germline. The CDR3 protein is CASSYSTGTGNTIYF. CDR3 bases: TGTGCCAGCAGTTACTCAACAGGGACAGGAAACACCATATATTTT.

This sequence joins TRBV14 and TRBJ2-7; D perhaps matches TRBD2 (5 bases). The CDR3 runs to 15 residues. Germline lookup yields CDR1 SGHDN and CDR2 FVKESK. The V end was cut by 4 bases, the J end by 2 bases, with 15 bases between. As DNA, the CDR3 is TGTGCCAGCAGCCTATTATCCCGAGGGCCCTACGAGCAGTACGTC. This encodes CASSLLSRGPYEQYV.

The chain is built from TRBV25-1 and TRBJ2-7; weak D call: TRBD1 (5 bases). The V end lost 4 bases, the J end lost 3 bases, and 16 bases lay between the germline ends. The CDR3 spans 15 residues. Germline assignment: CDR1 MGHDK and CDR2 SYGVNS. CDR3 region: CASSAWGRPDYEQYF. The CDR3 nucleotides read TGTGCCAGCAGTGCGTGGGGCAGGCCGGACTACGAGCAGTACTTC.

V and J are TRBV19 and TRBJ1-1; D perhaps matches TRBD1 (5 bases). Trimming stripped 7 bases from V and 8 bases from J, with 11 bases between. This CDR3 has 11 amino acids. CDR1 is LNHDA and CDR2 is SQIVND in the germline V gene (reference sequence). This CDR3 is CASNGGREAFF. The CDR3 region has the DNA TGTGCCAGTAACGGGGGACGGGAAGCTTTCTTT.

The chain has TRBV6-4 and TRBJ2-1, with TRBD1 matching over 11 bases. V gave up 2 bases and J gave up 6 bases; unmatched junction bases: 0. The CDR3 length is 14 residues. Germline V lookup: CDR1 MRHNA, CDR2 SNTAGT. For the CDR3, the DNA is TGTGCCAGCAGTGACGGGACAGGGGGCAATGAGCAGTTCTTC. Encoded protein: CASSDGTGGNEQFF.

The chain links TRBV4-3 to TRBJ1-2; D is ambiguous. Germline lookup yields CDR1 LGHNA and CDR2 YSLEER. The CDR3 covers 15 residues. Trimming removed 0 bases from V and 0 bases from J, with 8 bases in between. This CDR3 is CASSQDLAANYGYTF. The CDR3 coding sequence is TGCGCCAGCAGCCAAGATCTAGCCGCTAACTATGGCTACACCTTC.

The CDR3 loop is CASSQDPILDKNIQYF. The CDR3 DNA reads TGTGCCAGCAGCCAAGACCCGATACTCGACAAAAACATTCAGTACTTC. This chain joins TRBV4-2 and TRBJ2-4; D is ambiguous. From germline, CDR1 is LGHNA and CDR2 YNFKEQ. Trimming stripped 0 bases from V and 3 bases from J, with 12 bases between. The CDR3 runs 16 residues.

The rearrangement joins TRBV5-1 to TRBJ2-5, with 10 bases identical to TRBD2. Germline assignment: CDR1 SGHRS and CDR2 YFSETQ. V gave up 4 bases and J gave up 5 bases; unmatched junction bases: 14. The CDR3 length is 17 residues. The CDR3 loop reads CASSLTPSSGSSETQYF. As DNA, the CDR3 is TGCGCCAGCAGCCTGACCCCCTCTAGCGGGAGTTCGGAGACCCAGTACTTC.

The rearrangement links TRBV6-1 to TRBJ2-1, with 7 bases lining up with TRBD2. The germline gives CDR1 MNHNS, CDR2 SASEGT. V was pared by 5 bases and J by 7 bases, with 8 bases of the junction left unmatched. The CDR3 is 14 residues long. In nucleotides, the CDR3 is TGTGCCAGCAGTCGAACGGGGGGAGGGAATGAGCAGTTCTTC. It is translated as CASSRTGGGNEQFF.

The V gene is TRBV6-5, the J gene TRBJ1-1, with D maybe TRBD1 (5 bases). Looked up from germline, CDR1 is MNHEY and CDR2 is SVGAGI. The CDR3 runs 14 residues. With 0 bases removed from V and 4 bases from J, the gap between germline ends came to 9 bases. CDR3 in amino acids: CASSYSSGATEAFF. Here the CDR3 DNA reads TGTGCCAGCAGTTACTCAAGCGGGGCCACTGAAGCTTTCTTT.

The CDR3 spells CASAWGQGIFEQYV. The CDR3 region has the DNA TGTGCCAGCGCTTGGGGACAGGGTATTTTCGAGCAGTACGTC. The chain carries TRBV7-9 and TRBJ2-7, with 9 bases matching TRBD1. The germline V gene has CDR1 SEHNR and CDR2 FQNEAQ (reference sequence). The CDR3 length is 14 residues. V was clipped by 8 bases and J by 6 bases; unmatched bases: 11.

The V call is TRBV4-3, the J call TRBJ2-1; the match to TRBD2 covers 13 bases. J gave up 0 bases and V 0 bases, and 8 bases lay outside the gene matches. Germline V gene sequence: CDR1 LGHNA, CDR2 YSLEER. The CDR3 totals 20 residues. The CDR3 here is CASSQDWTSGSASSYNEQFF. CDR3 nucleotides: TGCGCCAGCAGCCAAGATTGGACTAGCGGGAGTGCTTCCTCCTACAATGAGCAGTTCTTC.